This TCR beta chain was profiled in a study of blood T cell repertoires in COVID-19. Study context: PBMCs, B-cell-depleted T cells, or T cells provided the cDNA or gDNA that made up the material.

The CDR3 has 14 residues. V was pared by 2 bases and J by 5 bases, with 13 bases between. CDR1 LGHNT and CDR2 FRNRAP come from the germline V gene. Sequenced by immunoSEQ multiplex PCR; TCRdb stores in-frame clones only, minus some. The table shows around 320,000 clones, with around 87% occurring only once. Sequencing was carried out using PBMCs or T cells enriched from blood (not recorded which). The TCR was taken from a woman in her late teens or twenties with acute COVID-19. The rearrangement joins TRBV12-5 to TRBJ2-7; the D gene is possibly TRBD2 (6 bases). CDR3 residues: CASGLPHGGHEQYF. The CDR3 region has the DNA TGTGCTAGTGGTTTGCCACACGGGGGACACGAGCAGTACTTC.